The 4 T cell receptor beta chains in this list originate from one sample, sequenced in a study of Graves' ophthalmopathy and Graves' hyperthyroidism (dated by TCRdb to 2016 to 2019). This sample was sequenced with an Illumina HiSeq 2000. TCR beta CDR3 regions were amplified from RNA transcripts for repertoire sequencing. A first-round RT-PCR used HTBI primers with the Qiagen OneStep RT-PCR kit, followed by a second-round multiplex PCR, size selection and purification. Using fastp at Q25 and MiXCR, TCRdb reprocessed the public reads and kept productive beta chains. Each CDR3 protein appears once, grouped with its most common genes and DNA. The table for this sample lists 500,000 to 800,000 distinct CDR3 sequences; more than 40% of them were counted only once. The ten largest clones capture 3.3% of the sample. The sequenced material came from peripheral blood. These receptors came from an adult man with Graves' ophthalmopathy.

As for this clonotype: A read error may explain this, as a much larger clone is one base away. The chain combines TRBV10-3 with TRBJ2-7; TRBD1 matches 8 bases. CDR1 is ENHRY, CDR2 SYGVKD, per germline. This CDR3 comprises 17 residues. The ends lost 5 bases at V and 7 bases at J; junction bases unmatched: 19. CDR3 bases: TGTGCCATCAGTCGCGGGGTTGGAGGGCAGGGGGCTAAAGAGCAGTACTTC. As protein: CAISRGVGGQGAKEQYF.

This clonotype appeared many times. The rearrangement uses TRBV10-3 and TRBJ2-7; TRBD1 agrees at 7 bases. Germline V gene sequence: CDR1 ENHRY, CDR2 SYGVKD. The CDR3 runs to 15 residues. V was clipped by 2 bases and J by 0 bases; unmatched bases: 4. CDR3 sequence: CAISEPGQSSYEQYF. The CDR3 DNA reads TGTGCCATCAGTGAGCCGGGACAGAGCTCCTACGAGCAGTACTTC.

The gene calls are TRBV12-3 or TRBV12-4 and TRBJ2-5; 11 bases fit TRBD2. The CDR3 loop spans 18 amino acids. The CDR3 nucleotides read TGTGCTAGTGGCCGGACCCTAGAAGGCCTAGCGGGGGGAGAGACCCAGTACTTC. Its protein product is CASGRTLEGLAGGETQYF.

This clonotype was detected ten times or more. This sequence joins TRBV5-1 and TRBJ1-1, with D possibly TRBD1 on 5 matching bases. The CDR3 is made up of 13 amino acids. The V end lost 3 bases, the J end lost 4 bases, and 10 bases lay between the germline ends. Germline V lookup: CDR1 SGHRS, CDR2 YFSETQ. CDR3 in amino acids: CASSSDTLTEAFF. CDR3 DNA sequence: TGCGCCAGCAGCTCGGACACCCTCACTGAAGCTTTCTTT.